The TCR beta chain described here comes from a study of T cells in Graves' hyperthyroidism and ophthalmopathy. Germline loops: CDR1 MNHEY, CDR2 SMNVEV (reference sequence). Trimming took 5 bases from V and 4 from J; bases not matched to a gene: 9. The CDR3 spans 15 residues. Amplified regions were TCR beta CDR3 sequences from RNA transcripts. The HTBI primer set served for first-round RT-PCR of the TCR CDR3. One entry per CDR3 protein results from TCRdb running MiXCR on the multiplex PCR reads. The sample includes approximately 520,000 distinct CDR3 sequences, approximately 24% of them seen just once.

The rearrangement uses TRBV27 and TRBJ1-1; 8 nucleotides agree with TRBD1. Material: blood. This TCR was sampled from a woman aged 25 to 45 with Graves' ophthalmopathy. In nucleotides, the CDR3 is TGTGCCAGCAGTCCGAGGACAGGGACGGGCACTGAAGCTTTCTTT. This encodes CASSPRTGTGTEAFF.